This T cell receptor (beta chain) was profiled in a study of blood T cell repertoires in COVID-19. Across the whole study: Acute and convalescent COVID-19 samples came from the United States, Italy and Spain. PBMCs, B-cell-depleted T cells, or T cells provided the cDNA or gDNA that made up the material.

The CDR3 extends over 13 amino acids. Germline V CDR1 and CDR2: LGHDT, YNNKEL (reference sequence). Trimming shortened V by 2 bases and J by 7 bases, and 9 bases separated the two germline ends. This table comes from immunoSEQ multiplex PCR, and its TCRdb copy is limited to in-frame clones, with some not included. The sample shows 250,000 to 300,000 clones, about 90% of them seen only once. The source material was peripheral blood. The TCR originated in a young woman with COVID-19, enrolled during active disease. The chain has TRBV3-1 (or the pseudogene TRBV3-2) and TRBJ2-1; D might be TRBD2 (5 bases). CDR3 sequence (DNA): TGTGCCAGCAGCCAAACTAGGAGGAATGAGCAGTTCTTC. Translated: CASSQTRRNEQFF.